The 7 T cell receptor beta chains given below trace back to one sample, sequenced in a study of technical replicates of blood from a handful of donors (TCRdb year 2017). The protocol used for the library was the immunoSEQ multiplex PCR assay. TCRdb retrieved this table from immuneACCESS and kept in-frame rearrangements only. Not all clones are present; in checked studies, unresolved V genes account for under half, and no reason is known for the remainder. Recorded for this sample are 75,000 to 80,000 clones; under 95% of them occurred a single time. Together, the top ten hold over 0.35% of the sample. The sample comprised T cells isolated from PBMCs. These receptors all come from a human donor in good health.

The chain links TRBV19 to TRBJ1-1, with D possibly matching TRBD1 (6 bases). Germline V gene data show CDR1 as LNHDA and CDR2 as SQIVND (reference sequence). There are 13 residues in the CDR3. The V end was cut by 0 bases, the J end by 8 bases, with 10 bases between. The CDR3 region is CASSIDAGAEAFF. In DNA form, the CDR3 reads TGTGCCAGTAGTATAGATGCGGGGGCCGAAGCTTTCTTT.

The V gene is TRBV6-5, the J gene TRBJ2-3; the D gene is possibly TRBD2 (6 bases). This CDR3 contains 15 residues. V was pared by 3 bases and J by 4 bases, with 14 bases between. From germline, CDR1 is MNHEY and CDR2 SVGAGI. In nucleotides, the CDR3 is TGTGCCAGCAGTTATTGGGACGGGAGAGCAGATACGCAGTATTTT. Its protein is CASSYWDGRADTQYF.

This clone was observed a single time. This chain connects TRBV28 to TRBJ1-2; maybe TRBD1 (6 bases). The CDR3 extends over 13 amino acids. The germline V and J ends were trimmed by 11 bases and 3 bases, with 16 bases remaining between them. Germline CDR1 MDHEN, CDR2 SYDVKM. DNA for the CDR3: TGTGCCGTCGGAGACAGGCGGGACTATGGCTACACCTTC. It encodes CAVGDRRDYGYTF.

The V and J genes are TRBV7-2 and TRBJ2-1, with D possibly matching TRBD1 (6 bases). The V and J ends lost 1 base and 4 bases respectively, with 11 bases between them. The CDR3 has 15 amino acids. In germline, CDR1 is SGHTA, CDR2 FQGNSA. The CDR3 DNA sequence: TGTGCCAGCAGCTTAGATGGACAGAGGTACAATGAGCAGTTCTTC. This codes for CASSLDGQRYNEQFF.

This clone occurred once. The gene calls are TRBV28 and TRBJ1-4; TRBD1 matches 8 bases. V lost 8 bases and J lost 7; bases outside the gene matches: 9. The CDR3 is made up of 14 amino acids. The germline V gene has CDR1 MDHEN and CDR2 SYDVKM. Here the CDR3 DNA reads TGTGCCAGCGCCTTCCGGGACAGGTCTGAAAAACTGTTTTTT. Amino acid sequence: CASAFRDRSEKLFF.

The chain carries TRBV19 and TRBJ1-2; D perhaps matches TRBD1 (5 bases). The CDR3 has 15 amino acids. Trimming removed 7 bases from V and 3 bases from J, with 18 bases in between. Germline V gene data show CDR1 as LNHDA and CDR2 as SQIVND (reference sequence). The chain's CDR3 is CASKEGLSNDYGYTF. For the CDR3, the DNA is TGTGCCAGTAAGGAGGGACTTTCTAACGACTATGGCTACACCTTC.

This chain joins TRBV19 and TRBJ2-2; D is perhaps TRBD2 (6 bases). V shed 1 base and J shed 4 bases, with 16 bases lying between them. This CDR3 is 17 amino acids long. CDR1 is LNHDA, CDR2 SQIVND, per germline (reference sequence). The CDR3 sequence: CASSIVLGRDSTGELFF. In DNA form, the CDR3 reads TGTGCCAGTAGTATAGTCCTTGGGCGGGATAGCACCGGGGAGCTGTTTTTT.